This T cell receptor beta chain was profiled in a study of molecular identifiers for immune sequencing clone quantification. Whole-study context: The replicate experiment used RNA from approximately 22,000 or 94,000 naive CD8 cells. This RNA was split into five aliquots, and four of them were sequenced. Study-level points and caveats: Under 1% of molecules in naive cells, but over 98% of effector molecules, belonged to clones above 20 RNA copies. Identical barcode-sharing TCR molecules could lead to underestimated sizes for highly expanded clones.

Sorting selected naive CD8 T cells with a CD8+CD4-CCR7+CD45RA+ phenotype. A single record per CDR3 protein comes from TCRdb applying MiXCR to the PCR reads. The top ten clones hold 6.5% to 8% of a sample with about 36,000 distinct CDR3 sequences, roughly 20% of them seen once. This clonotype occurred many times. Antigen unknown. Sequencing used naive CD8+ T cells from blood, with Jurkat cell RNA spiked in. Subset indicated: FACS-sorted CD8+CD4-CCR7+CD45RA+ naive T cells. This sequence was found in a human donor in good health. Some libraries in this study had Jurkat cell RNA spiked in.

CDR3 loop: CASSPTLGTNSYEQYF. CDR3 bases: TGTGCCAGCAGCCCCACTCTAGGGACAAACTCCTACGAGCAGTACTTC. This chain connects TRBV28 to TRBJ2-7, with D possibly TRBD1 on 6 matching bases. This CDR3 has 16 residues. CDR1 and CDR2 (germline): MDHEN, SYDVKM. The V end was cut by 6 bases, the J end by 0 bases, with 18 bases between.